Listed here is a single TCR beta chain. Its antigen is as yet unknown. Compared with germline, one end of the junction differs, possibly owing to a read error. Expressed TCRB transcripts got sequenced, as all isolated RNA was reverse transcribed. Sequencing used immunoSEQ multiplex PCR; TCRdb keeps in-frame clones, though not all of them. The repertoire holds about 160,000 clones, with 6.5% to 8.5% as singletons. The germline V gene encodes CDR1 MNHNY and CDR2 SVGAGI (reference sequence). The CDR3 is 13 residues long. These data are taken from a study of beta chain features in type 1 diabetes. It was via CD45RO/CCR7/CD25/CD127/CD95/CD27 that CD4+ naive, central memory, regulatory and stem cell-like memory cells were sorted. General study points: HLA effects on TCRB rearrangement stayed unresolved here. Shorter TCRB CDR3s, moderately but significantly so, were found in Type 1 diabetes patients in all four CD4+ subsets.

Sequencing was performed on central memory CD4+ T cells from blood. V and J are TRBV6-6 and TRBJ2-7; 9 nucleotides agree with TRBD1. The receptor was derived from a woman younger than 35 with type 1 diabetes. CDR3 sequence: CASSSGQGLPLNF. CDR3 nucleotides: TGTGCCAGCAGCTCCGGACAGGGGCTTCCCCTAAACTTC.